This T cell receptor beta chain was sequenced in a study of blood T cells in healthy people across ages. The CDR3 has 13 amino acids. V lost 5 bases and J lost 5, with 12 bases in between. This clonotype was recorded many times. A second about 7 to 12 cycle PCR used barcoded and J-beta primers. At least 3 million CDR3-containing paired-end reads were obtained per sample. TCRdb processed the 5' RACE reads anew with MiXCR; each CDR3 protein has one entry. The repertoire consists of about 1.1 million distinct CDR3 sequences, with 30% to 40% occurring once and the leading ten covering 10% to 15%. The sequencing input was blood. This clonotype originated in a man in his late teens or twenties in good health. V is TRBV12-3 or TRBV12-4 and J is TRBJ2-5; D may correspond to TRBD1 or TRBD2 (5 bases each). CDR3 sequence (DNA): TGTGCCAGCAGTCTTGACTGGGGGGAGACCCAGTACTTC. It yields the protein CASSLDWGETQYF.